This T cell receptor (beta chain) was identified during a study of T cell responses to AZD1222 COVID-19 vaccine. The germline V gene encodes CDR1 SNHLY and CDR2 FYNNEI. Trimming removed 4 bases from V and 0 bases from J, with 7 bases in between. The CDR3 has 14 amino acids. With respect to this clone: The antigen is undetermined.

The method was immunoSEQ multiplex PCR; TCRdb's version includes in-frame clones alone and lacks a portion of them. The repertoire holds 150,000 to 200,000 clones, around 90% seen once, with more than 3.5% in the top ten. General study findings and limits: Spike-specific TCRs gained breadth and depth after people received two AZD1222 doses.

The V call is TRBV2, the J call TRBJ1-3; D remains ambiguous. The sample here was peripheral blood, taken 28 days after the second dose of the MenACWY control vaccine. The source of this sequence is an adult who received the MenACWY meningococcal vaccine as a control. CDR3: CASSGGHSGNTIYF. CDR3 nucleotide sequence: TGTGCCAGCAGTGGAGGGCACTCTGGAAACACCATATATTTT.